These 11 T cell receptor beta chains were sequenced from one sample in a study of shared clonotypes between healthy human individuals (dated by TCRdb to about 2020). Receptor amplification or capture employed the immunoSEQ multiplex PCR assay. Drawn from immuneACCESS, this table holds only the in-frame rearrangements with V and J called that TCRdb kept. Clones are partly lost; checked studies trace under half to an unresolved V gene and leave the rest unexplained. The sample includes over a million clones, with under 80% observed a single time. The ten largest clones take up roughly 1.5% of the sample. The sequenced sample was memory CD4+ T cells sorted from blood. The meaning of the sample's cell subset or site label: CD45RA-negative fraction. The source of these receptors is a man aged 18 to 29 in good health.

This rearrangement joins TRBV11-3 to TRBJ2-2, with D unresolved. V was clipped by 6 bases and J by 5 bases, with 10 bases between them. The CDR3 totals 13 residues. Germline assignment: CDR1 SGHNT and CDR2 YENEEA. DNA for the CDR3: TGTGCCAGCAGTCTTGGAGTGACCGGGGAGCTGTTTTTT. As protein: CASSLGVTGELFF.

J is TRBJ1-4 and V is TRBV6-1, with D possibly TRBD1 on 6 matching bases. Between the trimmed V and J ends, which lost 8 bases and 4 bases, there was a span of 17 bases. CDR3 length: 15 residues. Germline values: CDR1 MNHNS, CDR2 SASEGT. The CDR3 DNA follows: TGTGCCAGCCACGAACAGGGCAAGGTTAATGAAAAACTGTTTTTT. Amino acid sequence: CASHEQGKVNEKLFF.

Only one count was recorded for this clone. The gene calls are TRBV2 and TRBJ2-7; D possibly corresponds to TRBD2 (5 bases). Germline lookup yields CDR1 SNHLY and CDR2 FYNNEI. This CDR3 has 13 amino acids. Between the trimmed V and J ends, which lost 4 bases and 3 bases, there was a span of 10 bases. The CDR3 here is CASSGSRDYEQYF. In DNA form, the CDR3 reads TGTGCCAGCAGTGGGTCCCGGGACTACGAGCAGTACTTC.

This clone was found a few times. The chain couples TRBV5-4 to TRBJ1-6, with D maybe TRBD1 (5 bases). Germline CDR1 SGHNT, CDR2 YYREEE (reference sequence). Trimming took 5 bases from V and 9 from J, leaving 12 bases between them. This CDR3 region has 13 residues. The CDR3 protein is CASRQDIASPLHF. In DNA form, the CDR3 reads TGTGCCAGCAGACAGGACATCGCTTCACCCCTCCACTTT. The variable domain in full, with the rest retrieved from reference TRBV5-4 and TRBJ1-6, is ETGVTQSPTHLIKTRGQQVTLRCSSQSGHNTVSWYQQALGQGPQFIFQYYREEENGRGNFPPRFSGLQFPNYSSELNVNALELDDSALYLCASRQDIASPLHFGNGTRLTVT.

V and J are TRBV30 and TRBJ2-5; tentatively, D is TRBD1 (5 bases). The germline V gene encodes CDR1 GTSNPN and CDR2 SVGIG (reference sequence). CDR3 length: 14 amino acids. With 0 bases removed from V and 1 base from J, the gap between germline ends came to 9 bases. CDR3 DNA: TGTGCCTGGAGTGTAGCCAGGGCCCAAGAGACCCAGTACTTC. It yields the protein CAWSVARAQETQYF.

This clone showed up just once. The CDR3 region is CASSDFTTHGGGTQYF. The DNA for the CDR3 is TGTGCCAGCAGTGACTTCACGACCCATGGGGGAGGGACCCAGTACTTC. V usage is TRBV25-1 and J usage is TRBJ2-5, with D maybe TRBD2 (6 bases). Germline V gene sequence: CDR1 MGHDK, CDR2 SYGVNS. The CDR3 contains 16 residues. V lost 3 bases and J 7 bases, leaving 21 bases between the germline ends. The full variable domain, with the rest looked up from reference TRBV25-1 and TRBJ2-5, is EADIYQTPRYLVIGTGKKITLECSQTMGHDKMYWYQQDPGMELHLIHYSYGVNSTEKGDLSSESTVSRIRTEHFPLTLESARPSHTSQYLCASSDFTTHGGGTQYFGPGTRLLVL.

Of note for this clone: This specimen includes other DNA sequences encoding the same CDR3. The chain joins TRBV5-1 to TRBJ2-3; 7 bases match TRBD2. The CDR3 is 14 residues long. From germline, CDR1 is SGHRS and CDR2 YFSETQ. The J segment lost 2 bases and the V segment lost 3 bases, leaving 3 bases of the junction unmatched. This CDR3 reads CASSSGTTTDTQYF. The DNA of the CDR3 is TGCGCCAGCAGCTCAGGGACTACCACAGATACGCAGTATTTT.

The chain links TRBV6-5 to TRBJ2-3; no reliable D call. The germline V gene encodes CDR1 MNHEY and CDR2 SVGAGI. Trimming cost V 8 bases and J 4 bases, with 13 bases left between them. The CDR3 contains 13 residues. DNA of the CDR3: TGTGCCAGCGATGGGCGTTTGGCAGATACGCAGTATTTT. Encoded protein: CASDGRLADTQYF.

CDR3 sequence (DNA): TGTGCCAGCAGCTTAGGGTATGGATCCTACAATGAGCAGTTCTTC. Its translation is CASSLGYGSYNEQFF. V gene TRBV7-2 combines with J gene TRBJ2-1; no clear D gene. Germline lookup yields CDR1 SGHTA and CDR2 FQGNSA. CDR3 length: 15 residues. Trimming shortened V by 1 base and J by 1 base, and 8 bases separated the two germline ends.

The V gene is TRBV18, the J gene TRBJ2-7; D is possibly TRBD1 (6 bases). This CDR3 is built from 13 residues. Germline V lookup: CDR1 KGHSH, CDR2 LQKENI. V was trimmed by 4 bases and J by 9 bases, leaving 16 bases between them. CDR3 bases: TGTGCCAGCTCACATTCGGACAGCCGCGGGCAGTACTTC. Translated: CASSHSDSRGQYF.

The chain recombines TRBV28 with TRBJ1-1; possible D gene TRBD1, 5 bases. V was cut by 7 bases and J by 1 base, with 16 bases left in between. The CDR3 covers 15 residues. The germline V gene has CDR1 MDHEN and CDR2 SYDVKM. CDR3 coding DNA: TGTGCCAGCACCCCTTCGACAGCTCGGAACACTGAAGCTTTCTTT. Protein: CASTPSTARNTEAFF.